One T cell receptor beta chain is described in this entry. Some clones are missing from TCRdb's copy, which holds only in-frame ones; the method was immunoSEQ multiplex PCR. The sample carries some 54,000 clones, 75% to 90% recorded once. The CDR3 runs 13 residues. The ends lost 9 bases at V and 1 base at J; junction bases unmatched: 5. In germline, CDR1 is MNHEY, CDR2 SVGAGI. The data stem from a study of OX40 agonist ivuxolimab in advanced cancers. The chain carries TRBV6-5 and TRBJ1-1, with 7 bases lining up with TRBD1. Sequences were derived from CD4+ or CD8+ T cells sorted from blood, sampled in a trial of the OX40 agonist ivuxolimab. The clonotype comes from an adult with an advanced solid tumor such as melanoma, head and neck, liver or kidney cancer. The CDR3, as DNA: TGTGCCAGTTCGAGGGGGCCGAACACTGAAGCTTTCTTT. Translation gives CASSRGPNTEAFF.